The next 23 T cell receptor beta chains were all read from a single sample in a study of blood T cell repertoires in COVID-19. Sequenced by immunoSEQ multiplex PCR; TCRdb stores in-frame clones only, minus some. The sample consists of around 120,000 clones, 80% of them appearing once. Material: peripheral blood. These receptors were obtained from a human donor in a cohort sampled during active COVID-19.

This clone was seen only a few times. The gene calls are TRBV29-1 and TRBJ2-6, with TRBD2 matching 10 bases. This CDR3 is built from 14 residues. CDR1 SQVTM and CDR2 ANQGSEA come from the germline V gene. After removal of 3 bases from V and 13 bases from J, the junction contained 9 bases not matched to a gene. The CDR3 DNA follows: TGCAGCGTTGATGGCGGCCTAGCGGGAGATGTCCTGACTTTC. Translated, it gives CSVDGGLAGDVLTF.

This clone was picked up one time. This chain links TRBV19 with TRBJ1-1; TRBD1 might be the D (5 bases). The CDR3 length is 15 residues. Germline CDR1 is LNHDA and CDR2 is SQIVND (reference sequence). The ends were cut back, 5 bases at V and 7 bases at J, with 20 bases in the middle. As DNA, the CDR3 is TGTGCCAGTAGTGCCTACCTCAGGGTCGGTGGTGAAGCTTTCTTT. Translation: CASSAYLRVGGEAFF.

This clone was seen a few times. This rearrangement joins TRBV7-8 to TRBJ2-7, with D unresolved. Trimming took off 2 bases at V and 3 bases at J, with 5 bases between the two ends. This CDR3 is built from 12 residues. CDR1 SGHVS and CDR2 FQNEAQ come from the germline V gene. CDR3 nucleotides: TGTGCCAGCAGCTTACGCAGCTACGAGCAGTACTTC. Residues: CASSLRSYEQYF. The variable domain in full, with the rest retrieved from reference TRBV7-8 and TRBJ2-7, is GAGVSQSPRYKVAKRGQDVALRCDPISGHVSLFWYQQALGQGPEFLTYFQNEAQLDKSGLPSDRFFAERPEGSVSTLKIQRTQQEDSAVYLCASSLRSYEQYFGPGTRLTVT.

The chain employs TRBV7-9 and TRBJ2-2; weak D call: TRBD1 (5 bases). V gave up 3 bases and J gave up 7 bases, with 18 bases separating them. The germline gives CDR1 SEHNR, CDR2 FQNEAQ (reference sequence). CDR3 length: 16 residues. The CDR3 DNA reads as TGTGCCAGCAGCTTTATTGACAGCCTTGTGAACGGGGAGCTGTTTTTT. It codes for CASSFIDSLVNGELFF.

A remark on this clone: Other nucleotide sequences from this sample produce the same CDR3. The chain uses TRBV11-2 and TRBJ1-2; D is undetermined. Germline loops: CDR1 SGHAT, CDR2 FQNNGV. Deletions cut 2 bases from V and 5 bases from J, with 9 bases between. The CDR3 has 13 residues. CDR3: CASSLIGSYGYTF. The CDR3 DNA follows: TGTGCCAGCAGCTTAATCGGGAGTTATGGCTACACCTTC. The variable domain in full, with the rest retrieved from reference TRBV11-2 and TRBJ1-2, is EAGVAQSPRYKIIEKRQSVAFWCNPISGHATLYWYQQILGQGPKLLIQFQNNGVVDDSQLPKDRFSAERLKGVDSTLKIQPAKLEDSAVYLCASSLIGSYGYTFGSGTRLTVV.

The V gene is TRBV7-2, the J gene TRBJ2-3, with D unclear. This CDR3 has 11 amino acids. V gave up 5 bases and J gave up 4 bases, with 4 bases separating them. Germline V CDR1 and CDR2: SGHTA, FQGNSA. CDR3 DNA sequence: TGTGCCAGCAGCCCGGCAGATACGCAGTATTTT. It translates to CASSPADTQYF.

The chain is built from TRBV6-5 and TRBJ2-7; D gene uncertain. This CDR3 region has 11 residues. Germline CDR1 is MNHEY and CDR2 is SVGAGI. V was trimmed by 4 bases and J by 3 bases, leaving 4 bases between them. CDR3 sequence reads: CASSSNYEQYF. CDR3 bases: TGTGCCAGCAGTTCAAACTACGAGCAGTACTTC.

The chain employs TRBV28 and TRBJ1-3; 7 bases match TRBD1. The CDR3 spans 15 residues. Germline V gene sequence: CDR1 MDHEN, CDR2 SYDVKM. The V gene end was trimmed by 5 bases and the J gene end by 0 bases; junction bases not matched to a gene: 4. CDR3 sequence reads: CASSTQGSSGNTIYF. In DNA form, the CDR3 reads TGTGCCAGCAGTACACAGGGGTCCTCTGGAAACACCATATATTTT.

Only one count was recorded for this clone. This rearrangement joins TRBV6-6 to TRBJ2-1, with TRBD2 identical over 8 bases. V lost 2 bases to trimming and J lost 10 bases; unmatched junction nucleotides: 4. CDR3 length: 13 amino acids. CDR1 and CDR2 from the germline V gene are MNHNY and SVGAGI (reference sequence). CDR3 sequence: CASSYPGGHEQFF. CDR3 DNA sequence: TGTGCCAGCAGTTACCCGGGAGGGCACGAGCAGTTCTTC.

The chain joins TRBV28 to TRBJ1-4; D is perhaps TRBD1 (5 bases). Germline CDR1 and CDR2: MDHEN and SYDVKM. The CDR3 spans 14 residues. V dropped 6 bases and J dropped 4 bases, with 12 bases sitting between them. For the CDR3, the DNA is TGTGCCAGCAGCCCTGACAGTAATAATGAAAAACTGTTTTTT. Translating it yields CASSPDSNNEKLFF. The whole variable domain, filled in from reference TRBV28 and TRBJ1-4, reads DVKVTQSSRYLVKRTGEKVFLECVQDMDHENMFWYRQDPGLGLRLIYFSYDVKMKEKGDIPEGYSVSREKKERFSLILESASTNQTSMYLCASSPDSNNEKLFFGSGTQLSVL.

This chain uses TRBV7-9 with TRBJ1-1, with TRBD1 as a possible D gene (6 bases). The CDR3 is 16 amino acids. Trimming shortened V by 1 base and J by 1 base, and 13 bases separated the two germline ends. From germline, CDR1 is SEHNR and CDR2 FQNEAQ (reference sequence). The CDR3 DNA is TGTGCCAGCAGCTTAGGATCGGGACAAGGGAACACTGAAGCTTTCTTT. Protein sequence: CASSLGSGQGNTEAFF. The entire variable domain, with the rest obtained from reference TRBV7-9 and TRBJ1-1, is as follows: DTGVSQNPRHKITKRGQNVTFRCDPISEHNRLYWYRQTLGQGPEFLTYFQNEAQLEKSRLLSDRFSAERPKGSFSTLEIQRTEQGDSAMYLCASSLGSGQGNTEAFFGQGTRLTVV.

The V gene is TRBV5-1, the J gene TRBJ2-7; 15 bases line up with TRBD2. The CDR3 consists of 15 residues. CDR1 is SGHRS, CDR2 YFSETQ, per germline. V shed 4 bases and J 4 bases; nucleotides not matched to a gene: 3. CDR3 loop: CASSIGTSGGYEQYF. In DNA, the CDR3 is TGCGCCAGCAGCATAGGGACTAGCGGGGGGTACGAGCAGTACTTC.

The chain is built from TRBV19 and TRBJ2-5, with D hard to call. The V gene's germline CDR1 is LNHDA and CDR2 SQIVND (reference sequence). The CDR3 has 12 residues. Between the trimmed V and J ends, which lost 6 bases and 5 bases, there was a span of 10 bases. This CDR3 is CASSGDRETQYF. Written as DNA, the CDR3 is TGTGCCAGTAGCGGAGATAGGGAGACCCAGTACTTC.

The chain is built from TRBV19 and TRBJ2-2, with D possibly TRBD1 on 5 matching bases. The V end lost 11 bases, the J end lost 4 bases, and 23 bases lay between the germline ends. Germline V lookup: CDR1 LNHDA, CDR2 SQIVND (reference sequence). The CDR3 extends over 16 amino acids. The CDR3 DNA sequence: TGTGCCCACTGCCCTACGGACAACCTCCCCACCGGGGAGCTGTTTTTT. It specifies CAHCPTDNLPTGELFF.

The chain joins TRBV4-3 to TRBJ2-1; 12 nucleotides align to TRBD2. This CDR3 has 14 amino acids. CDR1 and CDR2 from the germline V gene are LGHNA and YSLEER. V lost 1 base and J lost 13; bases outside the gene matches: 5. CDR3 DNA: TGCGCCAGCAGCCAAGGTTCTAGCGGGGGGGCCCAGTTCTTC. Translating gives CASSQGSSGGAQFF.

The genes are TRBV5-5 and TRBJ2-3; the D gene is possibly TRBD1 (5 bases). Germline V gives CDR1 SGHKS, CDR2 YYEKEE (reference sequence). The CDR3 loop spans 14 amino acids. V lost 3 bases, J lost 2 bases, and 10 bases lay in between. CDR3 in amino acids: CASSSAGPTDTQYF. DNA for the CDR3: TGTGCCAGCAGCTCGGCAGGGCCCACAGATACGCAGTATTTT.

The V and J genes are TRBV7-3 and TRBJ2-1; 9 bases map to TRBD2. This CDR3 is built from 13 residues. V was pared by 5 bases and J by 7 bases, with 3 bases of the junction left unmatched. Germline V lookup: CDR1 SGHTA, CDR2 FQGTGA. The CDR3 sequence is CASSNSGRNEQFF. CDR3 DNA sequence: TGTGCCAGCAGCAATAGCGGGAGAAATGAGCAGTTCTTC.

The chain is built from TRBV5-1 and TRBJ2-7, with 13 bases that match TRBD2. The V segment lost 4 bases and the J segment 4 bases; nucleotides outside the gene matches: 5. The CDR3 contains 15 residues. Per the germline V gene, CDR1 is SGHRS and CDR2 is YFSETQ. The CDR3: CASSAGLAGLYEQYF. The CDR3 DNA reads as TGCGCCAGCAGCGCGGGACTAGCGGGGTTATACGAGCAGTACTTC.

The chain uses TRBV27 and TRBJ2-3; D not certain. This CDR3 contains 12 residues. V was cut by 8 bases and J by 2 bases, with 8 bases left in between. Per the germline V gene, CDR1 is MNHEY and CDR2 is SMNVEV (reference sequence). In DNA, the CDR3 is TGTGCCAGCGCGATCGACACAGATACGCAGTATTTT. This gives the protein CASAIDTDTQYF.

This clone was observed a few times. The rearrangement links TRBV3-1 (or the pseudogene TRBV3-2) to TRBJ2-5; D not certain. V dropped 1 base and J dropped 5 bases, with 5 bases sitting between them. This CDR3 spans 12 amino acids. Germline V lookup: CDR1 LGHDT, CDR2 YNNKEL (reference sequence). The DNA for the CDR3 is TGTGCCAGCAGCCAAGCCCGGGAGACCCAGTACTTC. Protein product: CASSQARETQYF.

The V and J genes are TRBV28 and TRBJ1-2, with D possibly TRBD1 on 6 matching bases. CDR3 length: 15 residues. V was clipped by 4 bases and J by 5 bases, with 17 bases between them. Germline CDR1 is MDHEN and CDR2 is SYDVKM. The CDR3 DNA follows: TGTGCCAGCAGTTCGACAGGCGTTAGGGGTTATGGCTACACCTTC. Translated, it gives CASSSTGVRGYGYTF.

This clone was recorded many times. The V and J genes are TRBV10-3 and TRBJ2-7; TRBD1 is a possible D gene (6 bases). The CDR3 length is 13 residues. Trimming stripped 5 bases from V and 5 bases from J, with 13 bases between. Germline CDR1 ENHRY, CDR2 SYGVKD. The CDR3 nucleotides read TGTGCCATCAGTCCACCCCCAGGGGACGAGCAGTACTTC. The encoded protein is CAISPPPGDEQYF.

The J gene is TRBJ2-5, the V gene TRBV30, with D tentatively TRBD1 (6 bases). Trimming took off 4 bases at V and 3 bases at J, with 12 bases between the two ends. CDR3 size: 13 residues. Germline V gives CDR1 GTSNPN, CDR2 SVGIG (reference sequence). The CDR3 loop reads CAWTPGQKETQYF. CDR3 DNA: TGTGCCTGGACCCCGGGACAAAAAGAGACCCAGTACTTC.